In its sample, the clone carrying this TCR beta chain was seen many times. The data derive from a study of kidney transplant recipient with SARS-CoV-2 infection. Germline V gene sequence: CDR1 DFQATT, CDR2 SNEGSKA (reference sequence). The CDR3 consists of 13 residues. V lost 2 bases, J lost 4 bases, and 3 bases stayed unmatched. MiXCR, run by TCRdb on the reads, gives a single entry per CDR3 protein. The sample has fewer than 250,000 distinct CDR3 sequences, 25% to 35% seen once. This material consisted of a blood sample, taken at baseline and on day 111 from a kidney transplant recipient. This chain connects TRBV20-1 to TRBJ2-7, with 9 positions matching TRBD2. This clonotype was obtained from a male patient aged 30 to 40 who had COVID-19 and was a kidney transplant recipient. The T cells may come from the graft donor. The DNA of the CDR3 is TGCAGTGCTAGACTAGCGGGATTTTACGAGCAGTACTTC. This encodes CSARLAGFYEQYF.